These T cell receptor beta chains were read from a single sample in a study of identifying expanded T cells in peripheral blood. Clones were sequenced by immunoSEQ multiplex PCR, and TCRdb holds only the in-frame ones, with some missing. In the table there are more than 50,000 clones, around 83% of which are singletons. Specimen: blood. These receptor sequences come from a person between 18 and 70 years old in good health. CDR3s include the opening cysteine and the closing phenylalanine or tryptophan. The D gene is left open where the match is weak. Only part of the rows carry a size: once, few, many, or a class if the clone is expanded.

j_gene,v_gene,abundance,d_gene,CDR3aa,CDR3nt
TRBJ1-3,TRBV6-5,NA,NA,CASTETVGNTIYF,TGTGCCAGCACCGAGACAGTTGGAAACACCATATATTTT
TRBJ2-1,TRBV25-1,NA,TRBD2,CASSGSLGGFNEQFF,TGTGCCAGTAGCGGGTCCCTGGGTGGTTTTAATGAGCAGTTCTTC
TRBJ2-3,TRBV4-2,NA,NA,CASSQEGTPRTDTQYF,TGTGCCAGCAGCCAAGAGGGGACTCCCCGCACAGATACGCAGTATTTT
TRBJ2-7,TRBV6-5,NA,TRBD2,CASRSLAGGEYEQYF,TGTGCCAGCAGGTCACTAGCGGGAGGCGAGTACGAGCAGTACTTC
TRBJ2-5,TRBV29-1,NA,NA,CSVASATQETQYF,TGCAGCGTTGCATCAGCGACACAAGAGACCCAGTACTTC
TRBJ2-2,TRBV30,NA,NA,CAWSVPESLGELFF,TGTGCCTGGAGTGTACCCGAATCCCTCGGGGAGCTGTTTTTT
TRBJ1-2,TRBV19,once,NA,CARQTHHGYTF,TGTGCCAGACAAACCCATCATGGCTACACCTTC
TRBJ2-7,TRBV11-3,NA,TRBD1,CASSLRAGGVYEQYF,TGTGCCAGCAGCTTAAGGGCAGGGGGCGTTTACGAGCAGTACTTC
TRBJ1-4,TRBV18,NA,NA,CASSPGLREKLFF,TGTGCCAGCTCACCAGGGCTTCGGGAAAAACTGTTTTTT
TRBJ1-3,TRBV19,once,NA,CASSILMGNTIYF,TGTGCCAGTAGTATTTTGATGGGGAACACCATATATTTT
TRBJ2-1,TRBV10-2,NA,TRBD2,CASSGSGRASTIGEQFF,TGCGCCAGCAGTGGTAGCGGGAGGGCCTCTACCATAGGTGAGCAGTTCTTC
TRBJ2-7,TRBV11-3,NA,NA,CASSRGQGGGLDEQYF,TGTGCCAGCAGCCGGGGCCAGGGAGGGGGGCTGGACGAGCAGTACTTC
TRBJ2-5,TRBV7-6,NA,TRBD2,CASSLGWTRLAEETQYF,TGTGCCAGCAGCTTAGGCTGGACTCGACTAGCGGAAGAGACCCAGTACTTC
TRBJ1-2,TRBV9,NA,NA,CASSPRTVKAYGYTF,TGTGCCAGCAGCCCCAGGACCGTAAAGGCCTATGGCTACACCTTC
TRBJ2-7,TRBV4-2,NA,NA,CASSPSGGEQYF,TGTGCCAGCAGCCCGTCCGGGGGCGAGCAGTACTTC
TRBJ1-5,TRBV5-4,NA,NA,CASSLGGDRNQPQHF,TGTGCCAGCAGCTTGGGGGGGGATCGCAATCAGCCCCAGCATTTT
TRBJ1-5,TRBV4-3,few,NA,CASSQEVGGHTPQHF,TGCGCCAGCAGCCAAGAAGTAGGGGGACACACGCCCCAGCATTTT
TRBJ2-1,TRBV14,NA,NA,CASSPRGLRANEQFF,TGTGCCAGCAGCCCGAGGGGTCTTAGGGCAAATGAGCAGTTCTTC
TRBJ2-7,TRBV2,NA,NA,CASSEALQGISEQYF,TGTGCCAGCAGTGAAGCGCTTCAGGGAATCTCCGAGCAGTACTTC
TRBJ1-1,TRBV4-2,once,NA,CASSQDQGRGTEAFF,TGTGCCAGCAGCCAAGATCAGGGGCGAGGCACTGAAGCTTTCTTT
TRBJ2-3,TRBV5-1,NA,TRBD1,CASSPRGISTDTQYF,TGCGCCAGCAGCCCCAGGGGGATTAGCACAGATACGCAGTATTTT
TRBJ2-7,TRBV6-5,NA,TRBD1,CASSYEGTGVSEQYF,TGTGCCAGCAGTTACGAGGGGACAGGGGTATCCGAGCAGTACTTC
TRBJ1-1,TRBV4-1,NA,NA,CASSHQQGILNTEAFF,TGCGCCAGCAGCCATCAACAGGGAATTTTGAACACTGAAGCTTTCTTT
TRBJ1-2,TRBV6-1,NA,NA,CASSEVLPINYGYTF,TGTGCCAGCAGTGAGGTATTGCCGATTAACTATGGCTACACCTTC
TRBJ1-6,TRBV27,few,TRBD1,CASRVGTANSPLHF,TGTGCCAGCAGAGTCGGGACAGCGAATTCACCCCTCCACTTT
TRBJ1-2,TRBV5-1,NA,TRBD1,CASSWDPRGIVNYGYTF,TGCGCCAGCAGCTGGGACCCCAGGGGGATTGTTAACTATGGCTACACCTTC
TRBJ1-1,TRBV29-1,NA,NA,CSVRTGSVTEAFF,TGCAGCGTTCGTACAGGGAGTGTCACTGAAGCTTTCTTT
TRBJ1-5,TRBV6-1,once,TRBD1,CASIPGQNNQPQHF,TGTGCCAGCATCCCGGGACAGAACAATCAGCCCCAGCATTTT
TRBJ2-7,TRBV9,NA,TRBD2,CASTLGEGYSYEQYF,TGTGCCAGCACCCTTGGGGAGGGATACTCCTACGAGCAGTACTTC
TRBJ2-1,TRBV27,NA,NA,CASSTYNEQFF,TGTGCCAGCAGCACTTACAATGAGCAGTTCTTC
TRBJ1-5,TRBV28,NA,TRBD1,CASSFPRRQGYNQPQHF,TGTGCCAGCAGTTTCCCCAGGCGACAGGGATACAATCAGCCCCAGCATTTT
TRBJ2-1,TRBV21-1,NA,NA,CASSKRFPGLASYNEQFF,TGTGCCAGCAGTAAAAGGTTCCCGGGACTAGCGTCCTACAATGAGCAGTTCTTC
TRBJ1-1,TRBV6-1,once,NA,CASTMTVNTEAFF,TGTGCCAGCACCATGACTGTGAACACTGAAGCTTTCTTT
TRBJ1-3,TRBV5-1,NA,NA,CASSLDPAYSGNTIYF,TGCGCCAGCAGCTTGGACCCAGCCTACTCTGGAAACACCATATATTTT
TRBJ1-2,TRBV18,NA,NA,CASSPSDSGYTF,TGTGCCAGCTCACCCTCGGATTCCGGCTACACCTTC
TRBJ1-1,TRBV7-8,NA,NA,CASSLRGRTEAFF,TGTGCCAGCAGCTTAAGGGGACGCACTGAAGCTTTCTTT
TRBJ2-5,TRBV11-3,few,NA,CASSRRIQETQYF,TGTGCCAGCAGCCGCCGGATCCAAGAGACCCAGTACTTC
TRBJ1-5,TRBV18,NA,TRBD1,CASSPSTGPGDQPQHF,TGTGCCAGCTCACCCTCGACAGGGCCGGGGGATCAGCCCCAGCATTTT
TRBJ2-5,TRBV10-3,NA,TRBD2,CAISPRVPTSGLETQYF,TGTGCCATCAGCCCCAGGGTCCCGACTAGCGGGTTAGAGACCCAGTACTTC
TRBJ1-4,TRBV5-6,NA,NA,CASKRTGASEKLFF,TGTGCCAGCAAACGCACGGGGGCTAGCGAAAAACTGTTTTTT
TRBJ1-6,TRBV6-5,NA,NA,CASSSEVGSPLHF,TGTGCCAGCAGCTCGGAGGTAGGATCACCCCTCCACTTT
TRBJ1-6,TRBV10-1,few,NA,CASRRDGVNSPLHF,TGCGCCAGCAGAAGGGACGGAGTAAATTCACCCCTCCACTTT